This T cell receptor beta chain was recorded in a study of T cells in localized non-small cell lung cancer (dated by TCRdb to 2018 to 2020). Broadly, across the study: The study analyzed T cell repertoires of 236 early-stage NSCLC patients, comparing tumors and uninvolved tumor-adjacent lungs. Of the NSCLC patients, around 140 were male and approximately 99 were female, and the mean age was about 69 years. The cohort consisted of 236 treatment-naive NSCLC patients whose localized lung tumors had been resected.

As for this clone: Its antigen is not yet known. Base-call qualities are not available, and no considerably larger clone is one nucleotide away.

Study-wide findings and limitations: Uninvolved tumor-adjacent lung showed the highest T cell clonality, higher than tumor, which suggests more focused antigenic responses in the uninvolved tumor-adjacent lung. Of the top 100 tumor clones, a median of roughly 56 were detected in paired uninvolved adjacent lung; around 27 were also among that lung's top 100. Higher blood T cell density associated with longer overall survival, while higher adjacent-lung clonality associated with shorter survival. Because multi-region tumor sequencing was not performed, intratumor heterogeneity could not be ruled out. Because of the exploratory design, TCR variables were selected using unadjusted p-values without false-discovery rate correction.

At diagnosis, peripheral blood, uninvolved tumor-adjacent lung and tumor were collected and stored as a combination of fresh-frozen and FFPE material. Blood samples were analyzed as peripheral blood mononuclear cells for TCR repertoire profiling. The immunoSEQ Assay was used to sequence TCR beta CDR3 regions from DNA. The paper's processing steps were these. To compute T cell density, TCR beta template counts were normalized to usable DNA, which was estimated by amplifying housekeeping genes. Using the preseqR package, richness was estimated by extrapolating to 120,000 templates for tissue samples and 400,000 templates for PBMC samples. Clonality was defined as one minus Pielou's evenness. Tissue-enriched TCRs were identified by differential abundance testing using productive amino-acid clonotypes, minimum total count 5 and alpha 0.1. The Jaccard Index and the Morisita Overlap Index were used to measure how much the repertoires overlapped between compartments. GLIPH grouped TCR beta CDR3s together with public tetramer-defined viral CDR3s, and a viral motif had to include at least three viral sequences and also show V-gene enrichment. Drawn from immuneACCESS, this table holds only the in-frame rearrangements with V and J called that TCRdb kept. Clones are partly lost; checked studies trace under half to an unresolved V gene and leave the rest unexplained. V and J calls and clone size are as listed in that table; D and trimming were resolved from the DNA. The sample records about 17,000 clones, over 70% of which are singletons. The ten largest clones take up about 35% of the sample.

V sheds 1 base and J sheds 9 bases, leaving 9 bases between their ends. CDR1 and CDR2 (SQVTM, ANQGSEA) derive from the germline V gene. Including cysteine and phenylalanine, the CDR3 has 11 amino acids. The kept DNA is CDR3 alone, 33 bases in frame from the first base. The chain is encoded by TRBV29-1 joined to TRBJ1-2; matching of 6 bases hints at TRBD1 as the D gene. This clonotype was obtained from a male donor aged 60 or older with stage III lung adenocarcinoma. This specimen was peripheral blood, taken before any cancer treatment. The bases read TGCAGCGTTGAAGCGGGGACAAGCTACACCTTC. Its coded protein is CSVEAGTSYTF. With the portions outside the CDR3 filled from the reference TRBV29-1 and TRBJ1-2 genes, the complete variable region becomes SAVISQKPSRDICQRGTSLTIQCQVDSQVTMMFWYRQQPGQSLTLIATANQGSEATYESGFVIDKFPISRPNLTFSTLTVSNMSPEDSSIYLCSVEAGTSYTFGSGTRLTVV.